This T cell receptor beta chain was observed in a study of early T cells in non-severe SARS-CoV-2 infection. Study summary: Sequenced bulk RNA came from whole blood that was unsorted, and chains were unpaired. Whole-study results and caveats: Reliance on VDJdb matching favored anti-spike CD8 responses; private and CD4 specificities were missed.

Individual cDNA molecules each received unique molecular identifiers attached to them. TCRdb reanalysed the 5' RACE reads using MiXCR and keeps one entry per CDR3 protein. The sample contains roughly 29,000 distinct CDR3 sequences, approximately 4.6% of which appear only once. This clonotype was counted a few times. Its antigen is still unknown. Unmatched junction bases numbered 22, after V lost 3 bases and J lost 3 bases. This CDR3 region has 20 residues. The germline V gene encodes CDR1 MDHEN and CDR2 SYDVKM. The sample was whole blood. The V and J genes are TRBV28 and TRBJ1-2, with 7 nucleotides matching TRBD1. The TCR originated in an adult who was a healthcare worker with PCR-confirmed SARS-CoV-2 infection or an uninfected control (not recorded which). The CDR3 nucleotides read TGTGCCAGCAGTTTCACACCCGCAGGGGGACCCCTTAAATTGTACTATGGCTACACCTTC. It encodes CASSFTPAGGPLKLYYGYTF.